Shown below are 3 T cell receptor beta chains from a single sample sequenced in a study of PD-1 blockade in classical Hodgkin lymphoma (TCRdb year 2020). Library method: the immunoSEQ multiplex PCR assay. In its TCRdb copy, this immuneACCESS table keeps in-frame sequences only and misses some clones. Where compared with another copy, unresolved V genes explain less than half of these, and the others have no known cause. Counted in this sample were under 30,000 clones; approximately 90% of them appeared once. The ten largest make up about 0.45% of the sample. The time point label, read with the paper, signifies: cycle 4 day 1 (C4D1), after around six weeks of nivolumab. Every trial patient had relapsed after autologous stem cell transplantation, and cohorts A, B and C differed in prior brentuximab vedotin exposure. Using a Miltenyi CD4+ T cell isolation kit, CD4+ T cells were purified from thawed PBMCs through magnetic negative selection.

The source material was CD4+ T cells from blood, sampled before the fourth cycle of nivolumab. The receptor source for this set is a human donor with classical Hodgkin lymphoma.

V is TRBV27 and J is TRBJ2-1, with D uncertain. CDR1 is MNHEY, CDR2 SMNVEV, per germline (reference sequence). This CDR3 has 13 amino acids. V lost 5 bases and J lost 7, with 12 bases in between. CDR3 in DNA: TGTGCCAGCAGTATCCAACGTGCTAATGAGCAGTTCTTC. This sequence encodes CASSIQRANEQFF.

This clone turned up a few times. The chain couples TRBV28 to TRBJ1-1; D call uncertain. Germline V lookup: CDR1 MDHEN, CDR2 SYDVKM. CDR3 length equals 14 residues. The V end was cut by 6 bases, the J end by 1 base, with 12 bases between. Here the CDR3 reads CASSYRPGNTEAFF. Here the CDR3 DNA reads TGTGCCAGCAGCTACAGACCTGGGAACACTGAAGCTTTCTTT.

The chain links TRBV7-2 to TRBJ2-7, with TRBD2 matching over 7 bases. The J segment lost 3 bases and the V segment lost 3 bases, leaving 5 bases of the junction unmatched. CDR1 and CDR2 (germline): SGHTA, FQGNSA. The CDR3 is 14 amino acids. The CDR3 is CASSLRGSFYEQYF. CDR3 sequence (DNA): TGTGCCAGCAGCTTGCGCGGGAGTTTCTACGAGCAGTACTTC.